Listed here are 22 T cell receptor beta chains from one sample, sequenced in a study of CD8 T cells in ankylosing spondylitis. Study-wide results and caveats: A motif of several highly homologous TCR beta variants was seen as apparently characteristic of ankylosing spondylitis blood.

No antigen has been assigned to these receptors. One entry per CDR3 protein, called by TCRdb with MiXCR from the 5' RACE reads. The table records about 330,000 distinct CDR3 sequences, 8% of them present only once. The source material was blood, either unsorted or a sorted T cell fraction (not recorded which). The receptors come from a male donor with ankylosing spondylitis.

This clonotype was counted between two and nine times. The chain uses TRBV28 and TRBJ2-3; TRBD2 matches 11 bases. The CDR3 is 20 residues long. V gave up 2 bases and J gave up 0 bases; unmatched junction bases: 13. Germline V gene data show CDR1 as MDHEN and CDR2 as SYDVKM. CDR3 DNA sequence: TGTGCCAGCAGTTTAACCGCGCTAGCGGGAGGCGCCTCTAGCACAGATACGCAGTATTTT. This codes for CASSLTALAGGASSTDTQYF.

This clonotype was detected only a few times. The V call is TRBV5-1, the J call TRBJ2-2, with D unclear. CDR1 SGHRS and CDR2 YFSETQ come from the germline V gene. V lost 1 base to trimming and J lost 6 bases, with 7 bases between them. CDR3 length: 13 amino acids. The CDR3 nucleotides read TGCGCCAGCAGCTTGCCCAGTTCCGGGGAGCTGTTTTTT. Its translation is CASSLPSSGELFF.

The chain links TRBV7-3 to TRBJ1-1; 8 bases match TRBD1. The V and J ends lost 6 bases and 3 bases, in that order; junction bases with no gene match: 9. CDR3 length: 15 amino acids. CDR1 and CDR2 (germline): SGHTA, FQGTGA. The CDR3 bases are TGTGCCAGCAGTCCGGGTTACAGGGGGGACACTGAAGCTTTCTTT. This codes for CASSPGYRGDTEAFF.

The V gene is TRBV12-3 or TRBV12-4, the J gene TRBJ2-2, with D tentatively TRBD2 (7 bases). The germline V and J ends were trimmed by 5 bases and 3 bases, with 13 bases remaining between them. This CDR3 has 15 amino acids. CDR3 DNA: TGTGCCAGCAGTCCAGGAGGGGGGGACACCGGGGAGCTGTTTTTT. As protein: CASSPGGGDTGELFF.

This clonotype came up many times. The rearrangement joins TRBV28 to TRBJ2-5; 7 bases fit TRBD1. This CDR3 has 13 amino acids. Germline V lookup: CDR1 MDHEN, CDR2 SYDVKM. J gave up 2 bases and V 6 bases, and 3 bases lay outside the gene matches. CDR3 sequence (DNA): TGTGCCAGCAGGTACAGGGGACAAGAGACCCAGTACTTC. Translating gives CASRYRGQETQYF.

With respect to this clonotype: A much larger clone sits a single nucleotide away, making a read error possible. The V call is TRBV7-8, the J call TRBJ1-1; D is perhaps TRBD1 (6 bases). CDR1 SGHVS and CDR2 FQNEAQ come from the germline V gene. The CDR3 is 14 amino acids. V was shortened by 5 bases and J by 2 bases, with 12 bases between the two germline ends. The CDR3 is CASSIIRGNTEAFF. The CDR3 DNA sequence: TGTGCCAGCAGCATAATCAGGGGCAACACTGAAGCTTTCTTT.

This clonotype has just a few counts. This chain links TRBV7-8 with TRBJ2-5, with 10 bases lining up with TRBD2. CDR1 and CDR2 (germline): SGHVS, FQNEAQ. The CDR3 loop spans 17 amino acids. Losses at the gene ends were 5 bases for V and 5 bases for J; bases not matched to a gene: 14. This CDR3 is CASSADWVAGGRETQYF. CDR3 nucleotide sequence: TGTGCCAGCAGCGCCGATTGGGTAGCGGGAGGAAGGGAGACCCAGTACTTC.

In its sample, this clonotype was seen many times. The chain carries TRBV27 and TRBJ2-5; no clear D. Between the trimmed V and J ends, which lost 5 bases and 4 bases, there was a span of 14 bases. Germline V gene data show CDR1 as MNHEY and CDR2 as SMNVEV (reference sequence). The CDR3 totals 14 residues. CDR3 protein: CASSPRWLAETQYF. As DNA, the CDR3 is TGTGCCAGCAGTCCTCGATGGTTAGCAGAGACCCAGTACTTC.

This clonotype was detected ten times or more. This CDR3 is CASSFNFGTEYTGELFF. The CDR3 DNA follows: TGCGCCAGCAGCTTCAATTTCGGGACAGAGTACACCGGGGAGCTGTTTTTT. The V call is TRBV5-1, the J call TRBJ2-2, with 7 nucleotides matching TRBD1. Germline trimming cut 2 bases from V and 3 bases from J; bases unmatched to any gene: 10. The CDR3 sequence is 17 residues long. Germline V gene lookup returns CDR1 SGHRS and CDR2 YFSETQ.

This clonotype was detected only a few times. This chain links TRBV5-1 with TRBJ2-7, with 9 bases matching TRBD1. After removal of 5 bases from V and 3 bases from J, the junction contained 9 bases not matched to a gene. The CDR3 contains 15 residues. The germline gives CDR1 SGHRS, CDR2 YFSETQ. CDR3 sequence: CASRVSAGQGYEQYF. The CDR3 coding sequence is TGCGCCAGCAGAGTTTCGGCGGGACAGGGCTACGAGCAGTACTTC. Looking up the rest from reference TRBV5-1 and TRBJ2-7 gives the full variable domain: KAGVTQTPRYLIKTRGQQVTLSCSPISGHRSVSWYQQTPGQGLQFLFEYFSETQRNKGNFPGRFSGRQFSNSRSEMNVSTLELGDSALYLCASRVSAGQGYEQYFGPGTRLTVT.

This clonotype was seen more than once but under ten times. V is TRBV9 and J is TRBJ2-3; D gene unclear. Per germline, CDR1 SGDLS and CDR2 YYNGEE. The CDR3 length is 15 residues. V gave up 1 base and J gave up 3 bases, with 12 bases separating them. This chain's CDR3 is CASSVSDAETDTQYF. The CDR3 region has the DNA TGTGCCAGCAGCGTAAGCGACGCCGAGACAGATACGCAGTATTTT.

The V gene is TRBV12-5, the J gene TRBJ2-7, with 8 bases aligning to TRBD2. The trim removed 3 bases at V and 0 bases at J, leaving 13 bases unmatched. Per germline, CDR1 LGHNT and CDR2 FRNRAP. The CDR3 length is 18 residues. CDR3: CASGFLVFGTRLSYEQYF. As DNA, the CDR3 is TGTGCTAGTGGTTTCCTCGTTTTTGGGACTAGACTCTCCTACGAGCAGTACTTC.

This clonotype was seen ten or more times. One end of the junction varies from germline; a read error may be responsible. This rearrangement joins TRBV10-3 to TRBJ1-1; D is ambiguous. Per germline, CDR1 ENHRY and CDR2 SYGVKD. This CDR3 has 15 amino acids. The CDR3 spells CAISESWTVNPEAFF. CDR3 nucleotide sequence: TGTGCCATCAGTGAGTCGTGGACGGTGAACCCTGAAGCTTTCTTT.

The chain recombines TRBV7-3 with TRBJ2-2; TRBD2 matches 9 bases. The CDR3 totals 15 residues. Germline lookup yields CDR1 SGHTA and CDR2 FQGTGA. The J segment lost 5 bases and the V segment lost 1 base, leaving 2 bases of the junction unmatched. CDR3 nucleotide sequence: TGTGCCAGCAGCTTAAGTACTAGCGGGACCGGGGAGCTGTTTTTT. Its translation: CASSLSTSGTGELFF.

V is TRBV5-4 and J is TRBJ2-7; 8 bases match TRBD1. The germline gives CDR1 SGHNT, CDR2 YYREEE (reference sequence). The V and J ends lost 4 bases and 0 bases, in that order; junction bases with no gene match: 15. The CDR3 is 18 amino acids. CDR3 nucleotide sequence: TGTGCCAGCAGCCTTCTGTACCCACAGACAGGGGCCTCCTACGAGCAGTACTTC. Amino acid sequence: CASSLLYPQTGASYEQYF.

The chain combines TRBV7-2 with TRBJ1-5, with 8 bases matching TRBD1. Germline CDR1 SGHTA, CDR2 FQGNSA. The junction had 9 bases not matched to a gene; V was cut back by 5 bases and J by 6 bases. This CDR3 comprises 15 residues. This CDR3 reads CASSADRAGGQPQHF. In DNA form, the CDR3 reads TGTGCCAGCAGCGCGGACAGGGCGGGCGGTCAGCCCCAGCATTTT.

The chain couples TRBV9 to TRBJ2-1; 7 bases line up with TRBD2. The J segment lost 6 bases and the V segment lost 2 bases, leaving 11 bases of the junction unmatched. Per the germline V gene, CDR1 is SGDLS and CDR2 is YYNGEE. This CDR3 is 16 amino acids long. The CDR3 reads CASSVDLREPSNEQFF. The DNA for the CDR3 is TGTGCCAGCAGCGTTGATTTGCGGGAGCCTTCCAATGAGCAGTTCTTC.

This clonotype appeared many times. The gene calls are TRBV24-1 and TRBJ2-2; D is perhaps TRBD1 (5 bases). The CDR3 runs 17 residues. The V end lost 1 base, the J end lost 0 bases, and 11 bases lay between the germline ends. In germline, CDR1 is KGHDR, CDR2 SFDVKD. CDR3 sequence (DNA): TGTGCCACCAGTGATTTACAGGAGTCCGCGAACACCGGGGAGCTGTTTTTT. This sequence encodes CATSDLQESANTGELFF.

This clonotype has more than one count but fewer than ten. V and J are TRBV29-1 and TRBJ2-7, with TRBD1 identical over 8 bases. CDR1 is SQVTM, CDR2 ANQGSEA, per germline. After removal of 7 bases from V and 5 bases from J, the junction contained 16 bases not matched to a gene. The CDR3 runs 15 residues. In DNA form, the CDR3 reads TGCAGCGCGCTGGGGGACAGGTCCACCCACGACGAGCAGTACTTC. Protein product: CSALGDRSTHDEQYF.

This clonotype has only a few counts. This CDR3 is CARSRDKQYF. The CDR3 DNA sequence: TGTGCGCGCAGCCGGGACAAACAGTACTTC. The gene calls are TRBV7-9 and TRBJ2-7, with a weak D call TRBD1 (6 bases). The CDR3 loop spans 10 amino acids. Germline V gene data show CDR1 as SEHNR and CDR2 as FQNEAQ (reference sequence).

This sequence joins TRBV6-6 and TRBJ2-3; D is ambiguous. V was shortened by 6 bases and J by 4 bases, with 11 bases between the two germline ends. The CDR3 is made up of 13 amino acids. CDR1 MNHNY and CDR2 SVGAGI come from the germline V gene (reference sequence). CDR3 DNA sequence: TGTGCCAGCAGCCCAGCAAACTCAGATACGCAGTATTTT. Protein sequence: CASSPANSDTQYF.

This clonotype was seen at least ten times. The chain has TRBV27 and TRBJ1-1; 8 bases match TRBD1. V lost 4 bases and J lost 6; bases outside the gene matches: 4. The CDR3 totals 13 residues. Germline CDR1 MNHEY, CDR2 SMNVEV (reference sequence). The CDR3 sequence is CASSSLTGAEAFF. The CDR3 DNA reads as TGTGCCAGCAGTTCTCTGACAGGGGCTGAAGCTTTCTTT.